These 17 T cell receptor beta chains were all obtained from the same sample, sequenced in a study of cytomegalovirus exposure and HLA in healthy donors. With 60 Vbeta and 13 Jbeta primers, the PCR was carried out. Repertoires were generated with immunoSEQ multiplex PCR, while TCRdb's copy carries only in-frame clones and drops some. In the table there are 150,000 or so clones, roughly 80% of which are singletons. Sequences were obtained from PBMCs. The receptors shown here come from a middle-aged man in good health and CMV-seronegative.

This chain joins TRBV13 and TRBJ2-7, with 10 bases aligning to TRBD1. The germline V gene encodes CDR1 PRHDT and CDR2 FYEKMQ (reference sequence). CDR3 length equals 16 residues. Unmatched junction bases numbered 14, after V lost 5 bases and J lost 7 bases. DNA of the CDR3: TGTGCCAGCAGCATCAGATTCCGGGACAGGGGATGGGAGCAGTACTTC. It specifies CASSIRFRDRGWEQYF.

This chain links TRBV7-3 with TRBJ1-1, with 10 bases matching TRBD1. The V gene end was trimmed by 2 bases and the J gene end by 5 bases; junction bases not matched to a gene: 5. This CDR3 region has 15 residues. Germline lookup yields CDR1 SGHTA and CDR2 FQGTGA. CDR3: CASSLSGTGETEAFF. The CDR3 DNA is TGTGCCAGCAGCTTATCCGGGACAGGGGAGACTGAAGCTTTCTTT. Full variable domain (rest looked up from reference TRBV7-3 and TRBJ1-1): GAGVSQTPSNKVTEKGKYVELRCDPISGHTALYWYRQSLGQGPEFLIYFQGTGAADDSGLPNDRFFAVRPEGSVSTLKIQRTERGDSAVYLCASSLSGTGETEAFFGQGTRLTVV.

V usage is TRBV5-4 and J usage is TRBJ1-6, with D maybe TRBD1 (6 bases). V lost 4 bases and J lost 1, with 15 bases in between. The germline gives CDR1 SGHNT, CDR2 YYREEE (reference sequence). The CDR3 is 17 amino acids. As DNA, the CDR3 is TGTGCCAGCAGCACAGGGACGGTCAGATCCTATAATTCACCCCTCCACTTT. Translation gives CASSTGTVRSYNSPLHF.

V and J are TRBV27 and TRBJ1-5; D may be TRBD1 (5 bases). This CDR3 contains 14 residues. Looked up from germline, CDR1 is MNHEY and CDR2 is SMNVEV (reference sequence). Deletions cut 1 base from V and 4 bases from J, with 8 bases between. The CDR3 region has the DNA TGTGCCAGCAGTTTATTGGGGGGGAATCAGCCCCAGCATTTT. Translating gives CASSLLGGNQPQHF.

The chain is built from TRBV18 and TRBJ1-5, with D maybe TRBD1 (6 bases). The germline V and J ends were trimmed by 5 bases and 0 bases, with 11 bases remaining between them. The CDR3 is made up of 15 amino acids. Germline-derived CDR1 and CDR2 are KGHSH and LQKENI. CDR3 protein: CASSRSTGSNQPQHF. For the CDR3, the DNA is TGTGCCAGCTCAAGGTCGACAGGTAGCAATCAGCCCCAGCATTTT.

The V call is TRBV2, the J call TRBJ2-3; 9 nucleotides line up with TRBD1. The CDR3 runs to 14 residues. Germline CDR1 SNHLY, CDR2 FYNNEI. V lost 6 bases and J lost 3; bases outside the gene matches: 4. CDR3 in DNA: TGTGCCAGCAGCCTCGACAGGGGGACAGATACGCAGTATTTT. It is translated as CASSLDRGTDTQYF.

This clone has only a few counts. This chain connects TRBV6-1 to TRBJ2-7, with a possible D match to TRBD1 (5 bases). The ends were cut back, 5 bases at V and 2 bases at J, with 13 bases in the middle. CDR1 is MNHNS, CDR2 SASEGT, per germline. The CDR3 sequence is 14 residues long. CDR3 bases: TGTGCCAGCAGTCGATCCGACAGTCCCTACGAGCAGTACTTC. Its protein product is CASSRSDSPYEQYF.

For the CDR3, the DNA is TGTGCCAGCAGTGAGGCCCAATGGCAGGAGAACACCGGGGAGCTGTTTTTT. It translates to CASSEAQWQENTGELFF. V and J are TRBV2 and TRBJ2-2; D not resolved. The V gene's germline CDR1 is SNHLY and CDR2 FYNNEI. V lost 3 bases, J lost 1 base, and 15 bases lay in between. The CDR3 length is 17 residues.

This clone occurred a few times. The V call is TRBV5-1, the J call TRBJ2-7, with TRBD2 identical over 8 bases. The CDR3 length is 15 residues. After removal of 4 bases from V and 3 bases from J, the junction contained 9 bases not matched to a gene. Germline V gives CDR1 SGHRS, CDR2 YFSETQ. The CDR3 sequence: CASSARTSTGYEQYF. The CDR3 DNA follows: TGCGCCAGCAGCGCACGGACTAGCACGGGCTACGAGCAGTACTTC.

This clone came up a few times. The rearrangement links TRBV4-3 to TRBJ2-7; tentative D call: TRBD1 (5 bases). This CDR3 region has 13 residues. With 1 base removed from V and 4 bases from J, the gap between germline ends came to 8 bases. From germline, CDR1 is LGHNA and CDR2 YSLEER. The DNA of the CDR3 is TGCGCCAGCAGCCAAGGAGCAGGGTACGAGCAGTACTTC. It codes for CASSQGAGYEQYF.

V usage is TRBV4-2 and J usage is TRBJ1-1; D unresolved. V was cut by 0 bases and J by 5 bases, with 7 bases left in between. Germline V lookup: CDR1 LGHNA, CDR2 YNFKEQ. The CDR3 is 13 residues long. In DNA form, the CDR3 reads TGTGCCAGCAGCCAAGAAGCGCGAACTGAAGCTTTCTTT. Protein: CASSQEARTEAFF.

This clone was found once. The rearrangement links TRBV19 to TRBJ2-7; possibly TRBD1 for D (6 bases). The V gene lost 4 bases and the J gene lost 0 bases, with 16 bases spanning the gap. Germline V CDR1 and CDR2: LNHDA, SQIVND (reference sequence). The CDR3 runs to 16 residues. The CDR3 loop reads CASSTPVGASSYEQYF. Here the CDR3 DNA reads TGTGCCAGTAGTACGCCCGTGGGGGCCAGCTCCTACGAGCAGTACTTC.

V and J are TRBV5-6 and TRBJ2-1, with a weak D call TRBD2 (7 bases). CDR3 length equals 15 residues. V was cut by 4 bases and J by 7 bases, with 18 bases left in between. Germline V lookup: CDR1 SGHDT, CDR2 YYEEEE. The CDR3 reads CASSRPGEGGNEQFF. In nucleotides, the CDR3 is TGTGCCAGCAGCCGGCCGGGGGAGGGGGGGAATGAGCAGTTCTTC.

The chain has TRBV2 and TRBJ1-5, with 7 bases identical to TRBD1. V dropped 7 bases and J dropped 5; count of bases not matched to a gene: 5. Per the germline V gene, CDR1 is SNHLY and CDR2 is FYNNEI. The length of the CDR3 is 13 residues. For the CDR3, the DNA is TGTGCCAGCAAAGGGACAGTCCATCAGCCCCAGCATTTT. It yields the protein CASKGTVHQPQHF.

The chain joins TRBV18 to TRBJ2-2; D is perhaps TRBD1 (6 bases). This CDR3 region has 16 residues. Trimming removed 2 bases from V and 6 bases from J, with 16 bases in between. Looked up from germline, CDR1 is KGHSH and CDR2 is LQKENI. The CDR3 sequence is CASSPNPGAWAGELFF. The DNA of the CDR3 is TGTGCCAGCTCACCAAATCCAGGGGCTTGGGCCGGGGAGCTGTTTTTT. Based on the CDR3 plus reference TRBV18 and TRBJ2-2, the full variable domain is NAGVMQNPRHLVRRRGQEARLRCSPMKGHSHVYWYRQLPEEGLKFMVYLQKENIIDESGMPKERFSAEFPKEGPSILRIQQVVRGDSAAYFCASSPNPGAWAGELFFGEGSRLTVL.

CDR3 in amino acids: CASRSSGGNTGELFF. The CDR3 bases are TGTGCCAGCAGGTCTTCCGGCGGAAACACCGGGGAGCTGTTTTTT. V and J are TRBV9 and TRBJ2-2, with no clear D. Germline V gene data show CDR1 as SGDLS and CDR2 as YYNGEE. This CDR3 region has 15 residues. V lost 5 bases to trimming and J lost 2 bases, with 13 bases between them. The entire variable domain, with the rest obtained from reference TRBV9 and TRBJ2-2, is as follows: DSGVTQTPKHLITATGQRVTLRCSPRSGDLSVYWYQQSLDQGLQFLIQYYNGEERAKGNILERFSAQQFPDLHSELNLSSLELGDSALYFCASRSSGGNTGELFFGEGSRLTVL.

The chain's CDR3 is CASSLGTGATSDTQYF. The DNA for the CDR3 is TGCGCCAGCAGCTTGGGGACAGGGGCAACTTCAGATACGCAGTATTTT. This chain links TRBV5-1 with TRBJ2-3; 9 nucleotides agree with TRBD1. This CDR3 spans 16 amino acids. The J segment lost 4 bases and the V segment lost 0 bases, leaving 6 bases of the junction unmatched. The germline V gene encodes CDR1 SGHRS and CDR2 YFSETQ.